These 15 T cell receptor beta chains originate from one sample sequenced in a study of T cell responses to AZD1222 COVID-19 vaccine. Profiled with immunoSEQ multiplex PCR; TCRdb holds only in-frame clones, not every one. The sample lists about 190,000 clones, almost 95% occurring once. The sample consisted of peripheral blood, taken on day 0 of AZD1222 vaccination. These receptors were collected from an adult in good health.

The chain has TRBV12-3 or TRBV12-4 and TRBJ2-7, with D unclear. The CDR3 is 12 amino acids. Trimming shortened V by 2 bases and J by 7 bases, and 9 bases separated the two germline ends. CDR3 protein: CASSLNGVEQYF. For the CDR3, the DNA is TGTGCCAGCAGTTTAAACGGTGTGGAGCAGTACTTC.

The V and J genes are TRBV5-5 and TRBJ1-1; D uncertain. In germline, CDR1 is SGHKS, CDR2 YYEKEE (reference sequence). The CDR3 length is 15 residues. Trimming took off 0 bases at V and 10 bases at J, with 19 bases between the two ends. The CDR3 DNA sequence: TGTGCCAGCAGCTTGGCCACGTTGGGCGGTGGCGGAGCTTTCTTT. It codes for CASSLATLGGGGAFF.

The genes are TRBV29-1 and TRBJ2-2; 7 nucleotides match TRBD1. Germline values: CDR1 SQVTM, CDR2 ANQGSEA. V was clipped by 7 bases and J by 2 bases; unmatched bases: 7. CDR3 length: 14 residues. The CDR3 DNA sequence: TGCAGCGCAGGACAGGTTGGAAACACCGGGGAGCTGTTTTTT. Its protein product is CSAGQVGNTGELFF.

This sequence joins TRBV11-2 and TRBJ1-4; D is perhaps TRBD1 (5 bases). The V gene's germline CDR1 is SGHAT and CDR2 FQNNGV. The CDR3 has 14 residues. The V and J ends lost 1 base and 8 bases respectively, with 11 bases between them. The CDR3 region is CASSLGTSLEKLFF. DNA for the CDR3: TGTGCCAGCAGCTTAGGGACATCCCTCGAAAAACTGTTTTTT.

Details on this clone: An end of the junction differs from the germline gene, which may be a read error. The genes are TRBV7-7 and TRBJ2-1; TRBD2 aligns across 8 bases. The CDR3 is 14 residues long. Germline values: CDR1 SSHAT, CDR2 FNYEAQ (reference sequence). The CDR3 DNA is TGTGCTAGCAGCTTAGACCCCACTAGCGGCGAGCAGTTCTTC. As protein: CASSLDPTSGEQFF. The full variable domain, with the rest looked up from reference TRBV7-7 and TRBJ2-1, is GAGVSQSPRYKVTKRGQDVTLRCDPISSHATLYWYQQALGQGPEFLTYFNYEAQPDKSGLPSDRFSAERPEGSISTLTIQRTEQRDSAMYRCASSLDPTSGEQFFGPGTRLTVL.

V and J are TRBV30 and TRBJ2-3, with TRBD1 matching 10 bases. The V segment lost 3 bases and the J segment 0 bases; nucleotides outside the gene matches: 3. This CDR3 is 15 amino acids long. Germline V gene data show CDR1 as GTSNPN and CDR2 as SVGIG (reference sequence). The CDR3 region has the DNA TGTGCCTGGAGCCGGGACAGGGGAAGCACAGATACGCAGTATTTT. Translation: CAWSRDRGSTDTQYF.

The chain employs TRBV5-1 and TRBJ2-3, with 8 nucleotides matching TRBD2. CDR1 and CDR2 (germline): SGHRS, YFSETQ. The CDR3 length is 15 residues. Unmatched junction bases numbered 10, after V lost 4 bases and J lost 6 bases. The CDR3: CASSQAGALRDTQYF. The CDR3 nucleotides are TGCGCCAGCAGCCAAGCGGGGGCTCTTAGGGATACGCAGTATTTT.

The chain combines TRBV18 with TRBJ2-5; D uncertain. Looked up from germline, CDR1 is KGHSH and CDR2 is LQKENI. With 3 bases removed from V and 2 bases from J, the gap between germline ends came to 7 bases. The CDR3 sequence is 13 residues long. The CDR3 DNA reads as TGTGCCAGCTCACCGCGAAATCAAGAGACCCAGTACTTC. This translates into CASSPRNQETQYF.

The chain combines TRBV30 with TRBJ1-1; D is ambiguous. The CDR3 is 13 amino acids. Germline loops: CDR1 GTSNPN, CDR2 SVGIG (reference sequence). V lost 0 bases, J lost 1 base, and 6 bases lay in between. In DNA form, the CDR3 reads TGTGCCTGGAGTGTGGAAGCGAACACTGAAGCTTTCTTT. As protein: CAWSVEANTEAFF. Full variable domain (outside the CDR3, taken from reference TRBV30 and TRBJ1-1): SQTIHQWPATLVQPVGSPLSLECTVEGTSNPNLYWYRQAAGRGLQLLFYSVGIGQISSEVPQNLSASRPQDRQFILSSKKLLLSDSGFYLCAWSVEANTEAFFGQGTRLTVV.

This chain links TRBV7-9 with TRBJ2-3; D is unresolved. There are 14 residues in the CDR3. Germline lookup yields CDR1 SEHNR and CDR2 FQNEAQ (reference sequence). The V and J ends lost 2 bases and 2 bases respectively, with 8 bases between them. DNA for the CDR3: TGTGCCAGCAGCTTACGGAAACTCACAGATACGCAGTATTTT. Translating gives CASSLRKLTDTQYF. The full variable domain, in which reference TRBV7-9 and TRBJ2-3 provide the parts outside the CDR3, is DTGVSQNPRHKITKRGQNVTFRCDPISEHNRLYWYRQTLGQGPEFLTYFQNEAQLEKSRLLSDRFSAERPKGSFSTLEIQRTEQGDSAMYLCASSLRKLTDTQYFGPGTRLTVL.

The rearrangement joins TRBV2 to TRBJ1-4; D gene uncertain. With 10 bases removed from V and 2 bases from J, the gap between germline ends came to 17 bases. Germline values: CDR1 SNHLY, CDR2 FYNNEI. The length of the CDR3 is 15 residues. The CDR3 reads CATADTLGTNEKLFF. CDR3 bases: TGTGCCACCGCCGATACCCTCGGGACTAATGAAAAACTGTTTTTT.

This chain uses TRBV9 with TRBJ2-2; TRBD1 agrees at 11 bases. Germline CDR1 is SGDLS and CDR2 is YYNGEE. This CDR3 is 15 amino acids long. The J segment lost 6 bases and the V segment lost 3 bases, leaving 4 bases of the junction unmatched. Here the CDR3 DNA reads TGTGCCAGCAGCGGCGGACAGGGGGCCGCCGGGGAGCTGTTTTTT. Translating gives CASSGGQGAAGELFF.

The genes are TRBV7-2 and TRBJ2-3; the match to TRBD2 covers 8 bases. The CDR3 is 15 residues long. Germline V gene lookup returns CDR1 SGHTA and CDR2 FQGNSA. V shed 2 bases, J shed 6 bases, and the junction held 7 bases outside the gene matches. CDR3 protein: CASSLRREVLDTQYF. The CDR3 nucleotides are TGTGCCAGCAGCTTACGGCGGGAGGTCTTGGATACGCAGTATTTT.

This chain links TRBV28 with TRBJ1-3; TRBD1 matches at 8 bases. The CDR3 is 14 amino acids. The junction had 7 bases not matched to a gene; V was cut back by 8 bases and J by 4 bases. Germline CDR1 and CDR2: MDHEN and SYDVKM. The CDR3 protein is CASQGAGGGNTIYF. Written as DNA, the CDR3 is TGTGCCAGCCAGGGGGCCGGGGGAGGAAACACCATATATTTT.

The CDR3 nucleotides are TGTGCCACCAGTGATCCCCGGGACAGGGGGGTAGATACGCAGTATTTT. This sequence encodes CATSDPRDRGVDTQYF. The chain uses TRBV24-1 and TRBJ2-3; 11 bases map to TRBD1. The CDR3 spans 16 residues. Per the germline V gene, CDR1 is KGHDR and CDR2 is SFDVKD. The V gene end was trimmed by 3 bases and the J gene end by 5 bases; junction bases not matched to a gene: 6.